This paragraph reports one T cell receptor beta chain. Its specific antigen is unknown. Within one base of it there is no much larger clone, and no base qualities were kept. Instrument on record: Illumina HiSeq 1500. TCRdb cleaned the public reads at Q25 with fastp, built clones with MiXCR and kept in-frame beta chains. Each entry is one CDR3 protein sequence, shown with its most common DNA and genes. In this sample the table shows around 740,000 distinct CDR3 sequences, roughly 36% of which occur a single time. The ten largest account for under 3% of the sample. According to the germline V gene, CDR1 reads SGHTA and CDR2 reads FQGNSA. Trimming removed 5 bases from V and 1 base from J, leaving 14 bases between the germline ends. The CDR3 measures 15 amino acids from cysteine to phenylalanine. Of the read, only the CDR3 DNA is kept; its 45 bases are in frame from base 1. The sample is drawn from a study of T cell repertoires in cytomegalovirus infection (dated 2019 in TCRdb). Regarding the complete study: Donor HLA type was relevant to the analysis, because carriage of CMV infection together with the matching HLA type was indicated by public TCR beta signatures. The study at large found these results: In both this cohort and an independent approximately 400-donor cohort, the cumulative frequency of public TCR beta family members distinguished carriers of CMV infection plus the relevant HLA type. The ex vivo response was dominated by HLA-C-restricted CMV-specific TCR beta clonotypes, which also provided the single most frequent clonotype in two of eight donors.

The rearrangement combines TRBV7-2 with TRBJ1-1, with the D gene not confidently named. The sequence was collected from a human donor in good health (CMV status not recorded). Some clones in this sample may be carry-over from other donors' samples. The sample taken for sequencing was PBMCs. The DNA sequence is as follows: TGTGCCAGCAGCCCCCGGGGAGGGAGGAACACTGAAGCTTTCTTT. It codes for CASSPRGGRNTEAFF. The CDR3 plus the reference TRBV7-2 and TRBJ1-1 genes for the other parts give the full variable domain: GAGVSQSPSNKVTEKGKDVELRCDPISGHTALYWYRQSLGQGLEFLIYFQGNSAPDKSGLPSDRFSAERTGGSVSTLTIQRTQQEDSAVYLCASSPRGGRNTEAFFGQGTRLTVV.